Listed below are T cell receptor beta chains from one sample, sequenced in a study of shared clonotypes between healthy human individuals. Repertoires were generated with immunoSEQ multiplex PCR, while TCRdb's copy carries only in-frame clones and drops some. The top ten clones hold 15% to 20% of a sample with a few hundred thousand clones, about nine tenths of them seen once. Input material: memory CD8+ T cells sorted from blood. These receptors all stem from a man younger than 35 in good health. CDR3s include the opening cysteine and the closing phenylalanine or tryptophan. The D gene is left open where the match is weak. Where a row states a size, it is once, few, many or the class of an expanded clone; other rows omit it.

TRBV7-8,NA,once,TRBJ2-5,CASSLRDNQETQYF,TGTGCCAGCAGCTTAAGGGACAACCAAGAGACCCAGTACTTC
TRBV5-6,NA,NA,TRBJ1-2,CASSLDWGGYTF,TGTGCCAGCAGCTTGGACTGGGGAGGCTACACCTTC
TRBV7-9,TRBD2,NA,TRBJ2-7,CASSPGTSGSSYEQYF,TGTGCCAGCAGCCCTGGGACTAGCGGGAGTTCCTACGAGCAGTACTTC
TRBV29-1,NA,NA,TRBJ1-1,CSVEGLDTEAFF,TGCAGCGTTGAGGGGTTGGACACTGAAGCTTTCTTT
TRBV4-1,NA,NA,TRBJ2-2,CASSQGEGLAGELFF,TGCGCCAGCAGCCAAGGGGAAGGGCTCGCCGGGGAGCTGTTTTTT
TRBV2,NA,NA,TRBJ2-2,CASSELSSHGELFF,TGTGCCAGCAGTGAACTATCCTCTCACGGGGAGCTGTTTTTT
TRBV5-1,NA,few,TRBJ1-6,CASSLEGGKDSPLHF,TGCGCCAGCAGCTTGGAGGGGGGCAAAGATTCACCCCTCCACTTT
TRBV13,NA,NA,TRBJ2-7,CASSGQQSSYEQYF,TGTGCCAGCAGCGGACAGCAAAGCTCCTACGAGCAGTACTTC
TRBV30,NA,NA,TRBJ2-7,CAWSWADTYEQYF,TGTGCCTGGAGTTGGGCAGATACTTACGAGCAGTACTTC
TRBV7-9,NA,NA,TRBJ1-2,CVFRPLTGSPGYTF,TGTGTTTTTCGCCCTTTGACAGGCTCTCCGGGCTACACCTTC
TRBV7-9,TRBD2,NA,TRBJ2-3,CASSSGLAGDTQYF,TGTGCCAGCAGCTCGGGACTAGCAGGGGATACGCAGTATTTT
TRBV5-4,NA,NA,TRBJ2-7,CASSSDVVPGEQYF,TGTGCCAGCAGCTCCGATGTCGTCCCGGGGGAGCAGTACTTC
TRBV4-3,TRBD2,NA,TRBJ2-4,CASSQEPSGTHIQYF,TGCGCCAGCAGCCAAGAACCTAGCGGGACGCACATTCAGTACTTC
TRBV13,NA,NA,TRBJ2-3,CASSSRGGDSTDTQYF,TGTGCCAGCAGCTCCAGGGGAGGCGATAGCACAGATACGCAGTATTTT
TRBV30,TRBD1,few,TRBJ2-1,CAWSPPGQDYNEQFF,TGTGCCTGGAGTCCCCCGGGACAGGACTACAATGAGCAGTTCTTC
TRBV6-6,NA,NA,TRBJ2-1,CASSYSWGMDNEQFF,TGTGCCAGCAGTTACTCGTGGGGAATGGACAATGAGCAGTTCTTC
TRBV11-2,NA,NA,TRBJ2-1,CASSLAASSYNEQFF,TGTGCCAGCAGCTTAGCGGCGAGCTCCTACAATGAGCAGTTCTTC